One sample yielded the 25 T cell receptor beta chains listed below, sequenced in a study of PD-L1 blockade in urothelial cancer. Time point given: peripheral blood 6 weeks after treatment start. TCRdb's table, derived via immunoSEQ multiplex PCR, lists solely in-frame clones and lacks some. The sample contains approximately 36,000 clones, 75% to 90% of which appear only once. This specimen was PBMCs, taken around atezolizumab (anti-PD-L1) treatment. These receptors were taken from a middle-aged man with urothelial cancer.

V is TRBV6-5 and J is TRBJ1-1; possible D gene TRBD1, 5 bases. CDR3 length: 14 amino acids. V lost 8 bases, J lost 0 bases, and 13 bases lay in between. CDR1 and CDR2 from the germline V gene are MNHEY and SVGAGI. The CDR3 DNA reads TGTGCCAGCTCTAGACAGAGGATGAACACTGAAGCTTTCTTT. This gives the protein CASSRQRMNTEAFF.

The V call is TRBV27, the J call TRBJ2-1; maybe TRBD2 (6 bases). Germline lookup yields CDR1 MNHEY and CDR2 SMNVEV (reference sequence). V was trimmed by 10 bases and J by 9 bases, leaving 19 bases between them. The CDR3 runs 13 residues. CDR3 amino acids: CATRRTRRAEQFF. The CDR3 DNA sequence: TGTGCCACCAGGAGGACTCGGAGGGCTGAGCAGTTCTTC.

The V call is TRBV5-5, the J call TRBJ2-7, with D possibly TRBD2 on 5 matching bases. CDR1 and CDR2 from the germline V gene are SGHKS and YYEKEE (reference sequence). The length of the CDR3 is 13 residues. V lost 4 bases and J 3 bases, leaving 11 bases between the germline ends. CDR3: CASSRGSDYEQYF. Written as DNA, the CDR3 is TGTGCCAGCAGCAGAGGGAGCGACTACGAGCAGTACTTC.

Notes on this clone: The sample contains more than one DNA sequence encoding this CDR3. This chain links TRBV20-1 with TRBJ2-5, with D unresolved. Germline CDR1 and CDR2: DFQATT and SNEGSKA (reference sequence). The V gene lost 1 base and the J gene lost 5 bases, with 5 bases spanning the gap. CDR3 length: 11 residues. CDR3 sequence reads: CSARVRETQYF. The CDR3 region has the DNA TGCAGTGCTAGAGTCAGGGAGACCCAGTACTTC.

The chain is built from TRBV6-6 and TRBJ2-1; 12 bases are shared with TRBD2. V shed 6 bases and J 0 bases; nucleotides not matched to a gene: 3. Looked up from germline, CDR1 is MNHNY and CDR2 is SVGAGI (reference sequence). The CDR3 consists of 16 residues. In nucleotides, the CDR3 is TGTGCCAGCAGCTGGACTAGCGGGAACTCCTACAATGAGCAGTTCTTC. It is translated as CASSWTSGNSYNEQFF.

V gene TRBV11-2 combines with J gene TRBJ2-5, with TRBD1 matching over 7 bases. The CDR3 loop spans 16 amino acids. CDR1 and CDR2 (germline): SGHAT, FQNNGV. V was clipped by 2 bases and J by 7 bases; unmatched bases: 13. In DNA form, the CDR3 reads TGTGCCAGCAGCTTAAGGGGGCAGGGGACGGGTGGGACCCAGTACTTC. Translation gives CASSLRGQGTGGTQYF. Full variable domain (outside the CDR3, taken from reference TRBV11-2 and TRBJ2-5): EAGVAQSPRYKIIEKRQSVAFWCNPISGHATLYWYQQILGQGPKLLIQFQNNGVVDDSQLPKDRFSAERLKGVDSTLKIQPAKLEDSAVYLCASSLRGQGTGGTQYFGPGTRLLVL.

The chain employs TRBV6-4 and TRBJ2-1; D is undetermined. The germline V and J ends were trimmed by 6 bases and 12 bases, with 18 bases remaining between them. The CDR3 has 13 amino acids. The germline V gene encodes CDR1 MRHNA and CDR2 SNTAGT. CDR3 in DNA: TGTGCCAGCAGCCTAACAGCTTTGTCTTGGCAGTTCTTC. It codes for CASSLTALSWQFF.

The genes are TRBV27 and TRBJ2-2; 10 nucleotides match TRBD2. This CDR3 is 19 amino acids long. The V gene end was trimmed by 3 bases and the J gene end by 3 bases; junction bases not matched to a gene: 13. Germline V gives CDR1 MNHEY, CDR2 SMNVEV (reference sequence). The DNA for the CDR3 is TGTGCCAGCAGTTTCTCGGGACTAGCGACGAGAAAGTACACCGGGGAGCTGTTTTTT. Translation gives CASSFSGLATRKYTGELFF.

Details on this clone: At one end the junction does not follow the germline gene, possibly because of a read error. The CDR3 nucleotides read TGTGCTAGCAGCTTATACTTCCCCCAGGAGGGGAGGTCCTACAATGAGCAGTTCTTC. Its translation: CASSLYFPQEGRSYNEQFF. The chain combines TRBV7-7 with TRBJ2-1; tentative D call: TRBD2 (6 bases). This CDR3 has 19 amino acids. The V gene's germline CDR1 is SSHAT and CDR2 FNYEAQ (reference sequence).

J is TRBJ2-1 and V is TRBV7-8; the D gene is possibly TRBD2 (7 bases). Germline-derived CDR1 and CDR2 are SGHVS and FQNEAQ. The CDR3 is made up of 15 amino acids. The V and J ends lost 3 bases and 6 bases respectively, with 15 bases between them. The CDR3 DNA follows: TGTGCCAGCAGCTTGGGGGGGGCGGGTGGCAATGAGCAGTTCTTC. It encodes CASSLGGAGGNEQFF.

The rearrangement uses TRBV6-6 and TRBJ2-7; D might be TRBD1 (5 bases). Germline assignment: CDR1 MNHNY and CDR2 SVGAGI (reference sequence). CDR3 length: 10 residues. V gave up 8 bases and J gave up 5 bases, with 7 bases separating them. CDR3 loop: CASEGDEQYF. Here the CDR3 DNA reads TGTGCCAGCGAAGGGGACGAGCAGTACTTC.

This rearrangement joins TRBV28 to TRBJ1-2; D unclear. In germline, CDR1 is MDHEN, CDR2 SYDVKM. V lost 4 bases to trimming and J lost 8 bases, with 17 bases between them. This CDR3 spans 14 amino acids. CDR3 DNA: TGTGCCAGCAGTTATGGACTGGGATCAAGAGGCTACACCTTC. Protein: CASSYGLGSRGYTF.

The chain has TRBV14 and TRBJ1-1, with unresolved D. V dropped 0 bases and J dropped 4 bases, with 9 bases sitting between them. The CDR3 sequence is 14 residues long. Per germline, CDR1 SGHDN and CDR2 FVKESK. The CDR3 here is CASSQELIFTEAFF. CDR3 nucleotide sequence: TGTGCCAGCAGCCAAGAACTGATTTTCACTGAAGCTTTCTTT. Complete variable domain (other parts from reference TRBV14 and TRBJ1-1): EAGVTQFPSHSVIEKGQTVTLRCDPISGHDNLYWYRRVMGKEIKFLLHFVKESKQDESGMPNNRFLAERTGGTYSTLKVQPAELEDSGVYFCASSQELIFTEAFFGQGTRLTVV.

This rearrangement joins TRBV5-1 to TRBJ2-2, with D perhaps matching TRBD1 (6 bases). The V and J ends lost 0 bases and 6 bases respectively, with 9 bases between them. Germline-derived CDR1 and CDR2 are SGHRS and YFSETQ. The CDR3 extends over 14 amino acids. The CDR3 sequence is CASSLAGVAGELFF. The CDR3 region has the DNA TGCGCCAGCAGCTTGGCAGGGGTGGCCGGGGAGCTGTTTTTT.

This chain links TRBV4-3 with TRBJ2-1; TRBD2 matches 9 bases. V trimming: 1 base; J trimming: 9 bases; junction bases outside the gene matches: 4. This CDR3 has 14 amino acids. Germline CDR1 reads LGHNA; CDR2 reads YSLEER. CDR3 DNA sequence: TGCGCCAGCAGCCAAGTAGGCGGGGGGGGTGAGCAGTTCTTC. Amino acids: CASSQVGGGGEQFF.

The V and J genes are TRBV29-1 and TRBJ2-3, with a weak D call TRBD1 (5 bases). This CDR3 comprises 14 residues. V lost 5 bases, J lost 2 bases, and 14 bases lay in between. The germline V gene encodes CDR1 SQVTM and CDR2 ANQGSEA. CDR3 residues: CSVFRAGDTDTQYF. The CDR3 DNA reads as TGCAGCGTTTTCAGGGCTGGAGACACAGATACGCAGTATTTT.

The chain employs TRBV28 and TRBJ2-1, with 10 bases aligning to TRBD1. This CDR3 spans 14 amino acids. The ends lost 8 bases at V and 7 bases at J; junction bases unmatched: 8. Germline V gene sequence: CDR1 MDHEN, CDR2 SYDVKM. Here the CDR3 reads CASSPGQGTNEQFF. DNA of the CDR3: TGTGCCAGCTCACCGGGACAGGGGACAAATGAGCAGTTCTTC.

The chain carries TRBV18 and TRBJ1-1, with 10 nucleotides matching TRBD1. The CDR3 is made up of 13 amino acids. J was trimmed by 6 bases and V by 4 bases; bases with no gene match: 2. Germline V lookup: CDR1 KGHSH, CDR2 LQKENI. The DNA of the CDR3 is TGTGCCAGCTCACGGGGACAGGGGTCTGAAGCTTTCTTT. This sequence encodes CASSRGQGSEAFF.

CDR3 bases: TGTGCCACCAGCAGAGATGCGGGGAATGAGCAGTTCTTC. Translated: CATSRDAGNEQFF. The chain recombines TRBV15 with TRBJ2-1; perhaps TRBD2 as D (6 bases). Deletions cut 0 bases from V and 7 bases from J, with 7 bases between. The CDR3 is made up of 13 amino acids. Germline-derived CDR1 and CDR2 are LNHNV and YYDKDF (reference sequence).

The V and J genes are TRBV6-5 and TRBJ2-1; 7 nucleotides align to TRBD1. This CDR3 is built from 16 residues. V dropped 2 bases and J dropped 4; count of bases not matched to a gene: 8. The germline V gene has CDR1 MNHEY and CDR2 SVGAGI. The CDR3 sequence: CASSYTRQGTYNEQFF. Here the CDR3 DNA reads TGTGCCAGCAGTTACACCAGACAGGGAACATACAATGAGCAGTTCTTC.

This sequence joins TRBV10-3 and TRBJ1-2, with D unclear. CDR1 is ENHRY and CDR2 is SYGVKD in the germline V gene. V shed 6 bases and J shed 4 bases, with 12 bases lying between them. This CDR3 is 13 amino acids long. CDR3 nucleotide sequence: TGTGCCATCAGCCCCGGGTCGAGCTATGGCTACACCTTC. It translates to CAISPGSSYGYTF.

This sequence joins TRBV5-5 and TRBJ2-1; 7 bases are shared with TRBD2. J gave up 2 bases and V 4 bases, and 9 bases lay outside the gene matches. Germline lookup yields CDR1 SGHKS and CDR2 YYEKEE (reference sequence). This CDR3 region has 16 residues. The CDR3 sequence is CASSRGGGSPYNEQFF. CDR3 coding DNA: TGTGCCAGCAGCCGAGGAGGCGGGAGCCCCTACAATGAGCAGTTCTTC.

Here the CDR3 reads CSVEDRPAVETQYF. The DNA for the CDR3 is TGCAGCGTTGAAGATCGGCCCGCGGTCGAGACCCAGTACTTC. The V gene is TRBV29-1, the J gene TRBJ2-5, with D hard to call. The CDR3 is 14 residues long. Per the germline V gene, CDR1 is SQVTM and CDR2 is ANQGSEA. V was cut by 0 bases and J by 5 bases, with 13 bases left in between.

The count of this clone is one. The chain combines TRBV10-3 with TRBJ1-4, with a weak D call TRBD1 (5 bases). V lost 4 bases and J lost 2, with 17 bases in between. This CDR3 contains 17 residues. CDR1 is ENHRY and CDR2 is SYGVKD in the germline V gene. This chain's CDR3 is CAISGSGGDGTNEKLFF. The CDR3 DNA sequence: TGTGCCATCAGTGGATCGGGGGGAGATGGCACTAATGAAAAACTGTTTTTT.

The chain's CDR3 is CSVEDPAGGNEQFF. DNA of the CDR3: TGCAGCGTTGAAGATCCGGCAGGAGGCAATGAGCAGTTCTTC. The chain is built from TRBV29-1 and TRBJ2-1, with D possibly TRBD2 on 5 matching bases. The CDR3 consists of 14 residues. V was cut by 0 bases and J by 6 bases, with 12 bases left in between. Germline V gene lookup returns CDR1 SQVTM and CDR2 ANQGSEA.